The following is a TCR beta chain sequence with its context. The specificity of this receptor is unknown. Base qualities are not recorded, but no much larger clone differs from it by a single base. Per the germline V gene (reference sequence), LNHDA is the CDR1 and SQIVND is the CDR2. Deletion took 1 base off V and 3 bases off J, with a span of 22 bases between the germline ends. From the cysteine up to the phenylalanine, the CDR3 has a length of 18 residues. Just CDR3 DNA is preserved here, 54 bases in frame from base 1. One collaborating source in Seattle enrolled patients during active infection and followed them longitudinally through the course of disease. Each collaborating institution followed its own protocols to collect whole blood in K2EDTA tubes. For TCRbeta analysis, collaborator samples were shipped as frozen whole blood, as isolated PBMCs, or as DNA extracted from either sample type.

The immunoSEQ Assay, a bias-controlled multiplex PCR, was used to amplify TCRbeta CDR3 regions from genomic DNA. Under the source paper's analysis protocol: Nucleated cell counts per sample were estimated from amplification of reference gene primers within the assay. To quantify the absolute abundance of each unique TCRbeta CDR3 rearrangement, sequence reads were collapsed and filtered. For each sample, productive Simpson clonality was calculated as the square root of Simpson's diversity index across productive rearrangements. The table comes from immuneACCESS by way of TCRdb, which keeps in-frame sequences with V and J called. Part of the clones is missing from these tables; in studies checked, under half for an unresolved V gene and the rest for unknown reasons. The V and J calls and clone size are taken from that table; D and trimming were inferred from the DNA. The sample table contains 150,000 to 200,000 clones; only one count was recorded for about 86% of them. The ten largest make up around 9.9% of the sample.

The entry originates in a study of blood T cell repertoires in COVID-19 (dated by TCRdb to 2020 to 2021). Regarding the study in general: The collaborator samples originated in the United States, Italy and Spain and spanned the acute and convalescent phases of COVID-19. HLA class I and class II types, where available, came from metadata supplied by the sample provider rather than from assay-based typing. The sample metadata nearly always contained a de-identified subject ID, COVID-19 status, age in years and sex. The prospective study material was composed of cDNA or gDNA derived from T cells, B-cell-depleted T cells, or PBMCs. Subjects who had been exposed to COVID-19, were actively infected with it, or had recovered from it provided the deeply sampled blood TCRbeta repertoires that made up the dataset. The repertoires were made available in a free public database intended to serve as a resource for research on the immune response to SARS-CoV-2. The samples were drawn from the first 160 participants of the ongoing ImmuneRACE study and from more than 1,000 subjects provided by 6 global collaborators.

Broader findings and caveats from the paper: The amount of clinical and demographic metadata varied by source and participant and was provided uncurated.

This receptor was obtained from an older woman with COVID-19, enrolled during active disease. Sequences were obtained from peripheral blood. The rearrangement joined TRBV19 to TRBJ2-7; perhaps TRBD1 is the D gene, with 7 bases matching. This receptor carries the CDR3 CASSIVYGGQSHNYEQYF. The DNA sequence is given as TGTGCCAGTAGTATAGTCTACGGGGGACAGAGCCATAACTACGAGCAGTACTTC.